What follows are 24 T cell receptor gamma chains derived from one specimen sequenced in a study of γδ T cells in repeated Plasmodium falciparum infection. Vgamma9/Vdelta2+ and Vdelta2-negative gammadelta T cells were flow-sorted from PBMC for bulk sequencing. TCRdb re-identified clones in the multiplex PCR reads via CATT. The table records 25,000 to 30,000 gamma-chain clones, about 3% of them present only once. The sample taken for sequencing was gamma-delta T cells from blood. The source is a pool of human donors (malaria-infected and uninfected, not separated).

Only a few counts were recorded for this clone. A read error likely explains why the TCRdb protein, taken from a much larger clone, differs from this DNA's translation at residue 2; the protein shown is translated from the DNA. The V call is TRGV9, the J call TRGJ1 or TRGJ2. Matching the DNA to germline supplied the J gene, which TCRdb does not give. This CDR3 comprises 13 residues. Germline loops: CDR1 GITISATS, CDR2 ISYDGTV (reference sequence). The CDR3: CTLWEARYYKKLF. CDR3 nucleotide sequence: TGTACCTTGTGGGAGGCGAGGTATTATAAGAAACTCTTT.

This clone was recorded many times. It is likely a read error: a sequence one base away is far more abundant. Other DNA sequences in the same sample also yield this CDR3. Here the CDR3 reads CATWDGPRHYYKKLF. CDR3 sequence (DNA): TGTGCCACCTGGGACGGGCCGCGCCATTACTATAAGAAACTCTTT. This rearrangement joins TRGV2 to TRGJ1 or TRGJ2. Matching the DNA to germline supplied the J gene, which TCRdb does not give. CDR3 length: 15 residues. Germline-derived CDR1 and CDR2 are EGSNGY and YDSYNSKV.

A word on this clone: A read error likely explains this, since a far larger clone differs by one base. Other DNA sequences in this specimen translate into the identical CDR3. For the V gene the call is TRGV9; the J gene has no call. Germline CDR1 reads GITISATS; CDR2 reads ISYDGTV (reference sequence). This CDR3 contains 18 residues. The CDR3 loop is CALWEVHLQELGKKIKVF. DNA for the CDR3: TGTGCCTTGTGGGAGGTGCACCTTCAAGAGTTGGGCAAAAAAATCAAGGTATTC.

Within the sample, this clone is medium-sized. Other nucleotide sequences in the sample specify the same CDR3. The J gene is TRGJP, the V gene TRGV9. There are 17 residues in the CDR3. V lost 1 base and J lost 4; bases outside the gene matches: 4. The germline CDR1 and CDR2 sequences are GITISATS and ISYDGTV (reference sequence). The CDR3 loop is CALWEVRQELGKKIKVF. As DNA, the CDR3 is TGTGCCTTGTGGGAGGTCAGACAAGAGTTGGGCAAAAAAATCAAGGTATTT.

This clone was detected a few times. The likely explanation is a read error, given a far larger clone one base away. This same CDR3 is encoded by further DNA sequences in the sample. The chain carries TRGV9 and TRGJ1 or TRGJ2. The J gene was not available in TCRdb and was assigned here by matching the DNA to germline segments. The junction had 11 bases not matched to a gene; V was cut back by 8 bases and J by 10 bases. This CDR3 has 11 residues. Germline V gene lookup returns CDR1 GITISATS and CDR2 ISYDGTV (reference sequence). The chain's CDR3 is CALYSTYKKLF. In DNA form, the CDR3 reads TGTGCCTTGTATAGTACCTACAAGAAACTCTTT.

This clone was seen ten or more times. The amino acid sequence in TCRdb belongs to a much larger clone and departs from this DNA's translation at residue 9, likely a sequencing read error; the sequence shown is translated from the DNA. The rearrangement joins TRGV2 to TRGJ1 or TRGJ2. No J gene was available from TCRdb, and it was assigned here by a germline match of the DNA. The CDR3 covers 12 residues. Unmatched junction bases numbered 9, after V lost 1 base and J lost 12 bases. Germline lookup yields CDR1 EGSNGY and CDR2 YDSYNSKV. CDR3 nucleotides: TGTGCCACCTGGGACGGCCCGGGTAGGAAACTCTTT. It specifies CATWDGPGRKLF.

This clone was found many times. A much larger clonotype is one base distant, so this may be a read error. Within the sample, other DNA sequences also encode this same CDR3. The gene calls are TRGV9 and TRGJ1 or TRGJ2. Germline V gene lookup returns CDR1 GITISATS and CDR2 ISYDGTV (reference sequence). The CDR3 is made up of 12 amino acids. CDR3 loop: CALWEVAFKKLF. The CDR3, as DNA: TGCGCCTTGTGGGAGGTGGCCTTCAAGAAACTCTTT.

This clone showed up many times. With only one base between it and a far larger clone, this is likely a read error. Different DNA sequences within this sample yield the same CDR3. This chain connects TRGV4 to TRGJP1. TCRdb leaves out the J gene; it was filled in here by matching the DNA to germline. The CDR3 is 15 amino acids. CDR1 is EGSTGY and CDR2 is YDSYTSSV in the germline V gene. CDR3 region: CATWGIYTTGWFKIF. DNA for the CDR3: TGTGCTACCTGGGGAATCTATACCACTGGTTGGTTCAAGATATTT.

This clone was detected ten times or more. This likely stems from a read error, as it lies one base from a far larger clone. The same CDR3 is also encoded by other DNA sequences in this sample. The rearrangement uses TRGV2 and TRGJ1 or TRGJ2. Looked up from germline, CDR1 is EGSNGY and CDR2 is YDSYNSKV. Trimming cost V 3 bases and J 3 bases; bases outside gene matches: 14. This CDR3 has 16 residues. The CDR3 region has the DNA TGTGCCACCTGGGACCACACCTTGCGGATTTATTATAAGAAACTCTTT. The encoded protein is CATWDHTLRIYYKKLF.

V gene TRGV9 combines with J gene TRGJP. The J gene, missing from TCRdb, was assigned here through DNA to germline matching. Germline CDR1 is GITISATS and CDR2 is ISYDGTV (reference sequence). CDR3 size: 19 residues. V was clipped by 0 bases and J by 5 bases; unmatched bases: 10. The CDR3 here is CALWEVLSPKELGKKIKVF. The CDR3 region has the DNA TGTGCCTTGTGGGAGGTGCTCTCCCCCAAAGAGTTGGGCAAAAAAATCAAGGTATTT.

This clone was seen only a few times. The protein TCRdb lists belongs to a much larger clone and differs from this DNA's translation at residue 3, which points to a read error; the protein shown is made from the DNA. The J gene is TRGJ1 or TRGJ2, the V gene TRGV4. This CDR3 contains 14 residues. Germline loops: CDR1 EGSTGY, CDR2 YDSYTSSV. For the CDR3, the DNA is TGTGCCGCCTGGGATGGTTTGAATTATTATAAGAAACTCTTT. Its protein product is CAAWDGLNYYKKLF.

This clone has ten or more counts. For this DNA, TCRdb reports the protein of a much larger clone, which diverges at residue 5, most likely from a read error; the protein presented here is translated directly from the DNA. The chain couples TRGV9 to TRGJ1 or TRGJ2. Germline CDR1 and CDR2: GITISATS and ISYDGTV (reference sequence). CDR3 length: 14 amino acids. The CDR3 nucleotides are TGTGCCTTGTGGGGGGTGCATCCTTATTATAAGAAACTCTTT. This gives the protein CALWGVHPYYKKLF.

This clone was recorded many times. The mismatch at residue 8 between this DNA's translation and the TCRdb protein of a much larger clone likely reflects a read error; the protein shown is translated from the DNA. The V call is TRGV4, the J call TRGJ1 or TRGJ2. Germline assignment: CDR1 EGSTGY and CDR2 YDSYTSSV. There are 12 residues in the CDR3. The ends lost 1 base at V and 9 bases at J; junction bases unmatched: 6. The CDR3: CATWDGHRKKLF. Written as DNA, the CDR3 is TGTGCCACCTGGGATGGCCACCGTAAGAAACTCTTT.

With respect to this clone: TCRdb's protein for this DNA is that of a much larger clone and differs from the translation at residue 10, likely a read error; the protein shown is the DNA translation. The chain links TRGV2 to TRGJ1 or TRGJ2. Germline matching of the DNA provided the J gene here, since TCRdb leaves it blank. The CDR3 covers 14 residues. Germline V CDR1 and CDR2: EGSNGY, YDSYNSKV. CDR3 region: CATWDGPWYCKKLF. The CDR3 nucleotides are TGTGCCACCTGGGACGGGCCGTGGTATTGTAAGAAACTCTTT.

This clone occurred a few times. This DNA's translation differs at residue 10 from TCRdb's protein, which comes from a much larger clone; a read error is likely, and the protein shown is translated from the DNA. The J gene was not called, though the V gene is TRGV3. From germline, CDR1 is VTNTFY and CDR2 YDVSTARD (reference sequence). This CDR3 region has 13 residues. In DNA form, the CDR3 reads TGTGCCACCTGGGACAGGCCGATGATAGGAAAACTCTTT. Translating gives CATWDRPMIGKLF.

This clone was observed at least ten times. TCRdb has a much larger clone's protein, which differs at residue 10 from the translation of this DNA, likely because of a read error; what is shown is the protein translated from the DNA. The J gene went uncalled, whereas the V gene is TRGV4. The CDR3 loop spans 12 amino acids. Per the germline V gene, CDR1 is EGSTGY and CDR2 is YDSYTSSV. CDR3 residues: CATWTPYYKRLF. CDR3 in DNA: TGTGCCACCTGGACTCCCTATTATAAGAGACTCTTT.

This clone came up many times. The sample holds other DNA sequences that translate to the same CDR3. The chain couples TRGV2 to TRGJ1 or TRGJ2. This CDR3 has 16 residues. V lost 0 bases, J lost 7 bases, and 15 bases stayed unmatched. Germline CDR1 is EGSNGY and CDR2 is YDSYNSKV. This CDR3 is CATWDGHRRVYYKKLF. DNA of the CDR3: TGTGCCACCTGGGACGGGCATCGACGGGTTTACTATAAGAAACTCTTT.

This clone was counted a few times. A far larger clone is one base from this, pointing to a likely read error. Distinct nucleotide sequences in the sample also encode this CDR3. The chain has TRGV9 and TRGJP1. Matching the DNA to germline supplied the J gene, which TCRdb does not give. Germline V gene lookup returns CDR1 GITISATS and CDR2 ISYDGTV (reference sequence). The junction had 13 bases not matched to a gene; V was cut back by 4 bases and J by 2 bases. The CDR3 spans 17 residues. CDR3 region: CALWDHREYTTGWFKIF. Written as DNA, the CDR3 is TGTGCCTTGTGGGACCACAGGGAATACACCACTGGTTGGTTCAAGATATTT.

In its sample, this clone was seen many times. V usage is TRGV9 and J usage is TRGJ1 or TRGJ2. This CDR3 has 16 amino acids. The V segment lost 3 bases and the J segment 0 bases; nucleotides outside the gene matches: 11. Germline CDR1 and CDR2: GITISATS and ISYDGTV (reference sequence). CDR3 protein: CALWEWSGANYYKKLF. Written as DNA, the CDR3 is TGTGCCTTGTGGGAGTGGTCGGGGGCGAATTATTATAAGAAACTCTTT.

This clone occurred a few times. The protein recorded in TCRdb matches a much larger clone and deviates from this DNA's translation at residue 7, suggesting a read error; the protein here is obtained by translating the DNA. J is TRGJ1 or TRGJ2 and V is TRGV9. TCRdb leaves out the J gene; it was filled in here by matching the DNA to germline. V shed 0 bases, J shed 11 bases, and the junction held 10 bases outside the gene matches. This CDR3 contains 13 residues. Germline lookup yields CDR1 GITISATS and CDR2 ISYDGTV (reference sequence). In nucleotides, the CDR3 is TGTGCCTTGTGGGAGGTGGTGGGAAGGGAGAAACTCTTT. Translated: CALWEVVGREKLF.

This clone has a handful of counts. TCRdb shows a much larger clone's protein in place of this DNA's translation, and the two differ at residue 11, likely through a read error; the protein shown is translated from the DNA. The chain links TRGV9 to TRGJ1 or TRGJ2. The length of the CDR3 is 14 residues. Germline-derived CDR1 and CDR2 are GITISATS and ISYDGTV (reference sequence). The CDR3 reads CALWELPFYYRKLF. For the CDR3, the DNA is TGTGCCTTGTGGGAGCTACCATTTTATTATAGGAAACTCTTT.

The table lists this clone with many counts. The TCRdb protein comes from a much larger clone and disagrees with this DNA's translation at residue 3, likely due to a read error; the protein given here is derived from the DNA. The chain joins TRGV9 to TRGJ1 or TRGJ2. Looked up from germline, CDR1 is GITISATS and CDR2 is ISYDGTV (reference sequence). This CDR3 has 14 amino acids. The CDR3 is CASWEVRFYYKKLF. CDR3 nucleotides: TGTGCCTCGTGGGAGGTGCGTTTTTATTATAAGAAACTCTTT.

In its sample, this clone was seen a few times. TCRdb assigns this DNA the protein of a much larger clone, which departs from its translation at residue 4; this likely reflects a read error, and the protein shown comes from translating the DNA. The V gene is TRGV9, the J gene TRGJP1. As TCRdb names no J gene, one was assigned here on the basis of a DNA match to germline. Germline loops: CDR1 GITISATS, CDR2 ISYDGTV (reference sequence). This CDR3 is built from 15 residues. The CDR3 bases are TGTGCCTTGTTGGAGGTGCAGTTGTTAGGTTGGTTCAAGATATTT. The encoded protein is CALLEVQLLGWFKIF.

Of note for this clone: The protein TCRdb lists belongs to a much larger clone and differs from this DNA's translation at residue 14, which points to a read error; the protein shown is made from the DNA. The V and J genes are TRGV9 and TRGJP. Germline V lookup: CDR1 GITISATS, CDR2 ISYDGTV (reference sequence). This CDR3 is 17 amino acids long. The CDR3 region has the DNA TGTGCCTTGTGGGAGGTCCACTCGGAGTTGGGCAAAAAAAGCAAGGTATTT. It codes for CALWEVHSELGKKSKVF.